This TCR beta chain originates from a study of cytomegalovirus exposure and HLA in healthy donors. Study results and caveats: Reported results showed that the classifier diagnosed cytomegalovirus status with high specificity and sensitivity. Most observed TCR sequences were rare, whereas some public TCRs were detected in many donors. Subsequent analysis showed first-cohort TCR clusters tending to co-occur in some 120 validation repertoires.

TCRdb keeps only in-frame clones here, not all; method: immunoSEQ multiplex PCR. The sample yields 250,000 to 350,000 clones, roughly 85% seen once. With respect to this clone: Its antigen is not identified.

CDR3 length: 19 residues. V lost 6 bases, J lost 3 bases, and 18 bases stayed unmatched. Per the germline V gene, CDR1 is MDHEN and CDR2 is SYDVKM. This clonotype originated in a woman younger than 35 in good health and CMV-seronegative. The specimen sequenced was PBMCs. This rearrangement joins TRBV28 to TRBJ2-7, with 12 nucleotides matching TRBD2. In DNA, the CDR3 is TGTGCCAGCAGCCCAACTTTGACTAGCGGGAGTGGTTATCGCTACGAGCAGTACTTC. Its translation is CASSPTLTSGSGYRYEQYF.